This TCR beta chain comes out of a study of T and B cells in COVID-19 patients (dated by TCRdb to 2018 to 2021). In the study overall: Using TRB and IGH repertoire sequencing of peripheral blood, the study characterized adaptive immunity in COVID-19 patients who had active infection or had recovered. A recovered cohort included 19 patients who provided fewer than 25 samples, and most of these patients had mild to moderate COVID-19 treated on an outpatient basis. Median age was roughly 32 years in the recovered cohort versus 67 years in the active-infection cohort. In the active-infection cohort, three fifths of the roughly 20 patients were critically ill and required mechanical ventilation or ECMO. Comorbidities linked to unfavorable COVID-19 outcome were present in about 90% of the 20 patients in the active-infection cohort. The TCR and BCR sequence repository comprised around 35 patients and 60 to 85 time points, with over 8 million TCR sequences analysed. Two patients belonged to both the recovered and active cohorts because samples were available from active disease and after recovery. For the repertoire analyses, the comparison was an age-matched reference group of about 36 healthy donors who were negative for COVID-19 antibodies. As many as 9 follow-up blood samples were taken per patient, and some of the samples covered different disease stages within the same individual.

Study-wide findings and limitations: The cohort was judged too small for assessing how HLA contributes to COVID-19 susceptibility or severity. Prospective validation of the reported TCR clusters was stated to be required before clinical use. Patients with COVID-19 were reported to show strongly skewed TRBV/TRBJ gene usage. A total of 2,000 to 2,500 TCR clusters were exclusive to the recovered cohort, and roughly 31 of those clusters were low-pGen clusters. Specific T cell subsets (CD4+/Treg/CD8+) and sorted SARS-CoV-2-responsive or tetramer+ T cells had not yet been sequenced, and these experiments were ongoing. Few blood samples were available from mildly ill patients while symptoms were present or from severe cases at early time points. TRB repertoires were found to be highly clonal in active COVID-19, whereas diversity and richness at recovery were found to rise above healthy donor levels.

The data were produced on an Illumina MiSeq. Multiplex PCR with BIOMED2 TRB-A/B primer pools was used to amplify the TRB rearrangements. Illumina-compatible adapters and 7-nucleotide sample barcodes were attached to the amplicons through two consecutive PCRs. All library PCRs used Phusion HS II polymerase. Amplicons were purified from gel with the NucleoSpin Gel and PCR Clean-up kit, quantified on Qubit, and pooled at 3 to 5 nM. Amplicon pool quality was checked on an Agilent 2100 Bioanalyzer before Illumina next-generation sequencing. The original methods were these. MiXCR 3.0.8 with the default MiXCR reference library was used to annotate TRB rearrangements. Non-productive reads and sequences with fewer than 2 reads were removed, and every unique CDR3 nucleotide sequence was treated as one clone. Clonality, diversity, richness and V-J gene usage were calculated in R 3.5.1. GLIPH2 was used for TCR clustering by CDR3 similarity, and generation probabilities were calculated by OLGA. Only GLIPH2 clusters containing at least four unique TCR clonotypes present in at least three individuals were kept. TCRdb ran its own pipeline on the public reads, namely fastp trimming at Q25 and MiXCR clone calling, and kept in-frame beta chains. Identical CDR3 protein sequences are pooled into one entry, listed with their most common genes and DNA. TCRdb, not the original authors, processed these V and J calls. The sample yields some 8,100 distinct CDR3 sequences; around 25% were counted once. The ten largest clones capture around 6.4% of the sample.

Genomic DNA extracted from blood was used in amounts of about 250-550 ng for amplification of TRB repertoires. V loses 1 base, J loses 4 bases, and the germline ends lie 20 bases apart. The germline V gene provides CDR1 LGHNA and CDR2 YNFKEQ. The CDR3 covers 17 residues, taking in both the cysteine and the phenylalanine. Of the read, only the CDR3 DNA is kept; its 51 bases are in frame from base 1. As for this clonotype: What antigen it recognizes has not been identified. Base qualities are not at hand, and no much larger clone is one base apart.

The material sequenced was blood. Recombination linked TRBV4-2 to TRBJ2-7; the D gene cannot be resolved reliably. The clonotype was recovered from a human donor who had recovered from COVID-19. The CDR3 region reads CASSQVGTSERNYEQYF. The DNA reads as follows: TGTGCCAGCAGCCAAGTCGGAACGAGCGAAAGGAATTACGAGCAGTACTTC.